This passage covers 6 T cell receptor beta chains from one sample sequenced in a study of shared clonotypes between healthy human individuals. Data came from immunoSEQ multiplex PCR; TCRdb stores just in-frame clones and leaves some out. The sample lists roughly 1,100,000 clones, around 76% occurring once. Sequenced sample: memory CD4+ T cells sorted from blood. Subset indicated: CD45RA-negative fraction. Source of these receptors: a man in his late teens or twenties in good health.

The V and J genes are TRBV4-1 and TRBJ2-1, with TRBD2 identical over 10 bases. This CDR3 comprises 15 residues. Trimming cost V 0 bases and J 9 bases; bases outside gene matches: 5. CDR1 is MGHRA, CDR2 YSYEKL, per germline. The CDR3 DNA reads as TGCGCCAGCAGCCAAGACAGCGGGAGGGCCGGTGAGCAGTTCTTC. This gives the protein CASSQDSGRAGEQFF.

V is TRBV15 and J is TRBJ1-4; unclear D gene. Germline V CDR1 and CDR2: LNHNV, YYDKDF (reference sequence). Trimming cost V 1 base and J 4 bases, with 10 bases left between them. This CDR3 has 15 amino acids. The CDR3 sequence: CATSRARAFNEKLFF. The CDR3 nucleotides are TGTGCCACCAGCAGAGCCCGGGCCTTTAATGAAAAACTGTTTTTT.

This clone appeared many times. CDR3 sequence: CASSIYGAGTNTEAFF. In DNA form, the CDR3 reads TGTGCCAGTAGTATCTATGGGGCAGGGACAAACACTGAAGCTTTCTTT. The J gene is TRBJ1-1, the V gene TRBV19, with D possibly being TRBD1 (6 bases). The ends were cut back, 3 bases at V and 2 bases at J, with 16 bases in the middle. Germline CDR1 is LNHDA and CDR2 is SQIVND (reference sequence). This CDR3 comprises 16 residues.

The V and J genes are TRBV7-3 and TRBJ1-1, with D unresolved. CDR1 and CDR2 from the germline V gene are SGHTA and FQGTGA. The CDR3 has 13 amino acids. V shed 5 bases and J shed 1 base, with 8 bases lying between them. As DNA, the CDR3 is TGTGCCAGCAGCCTATACCAGAACACTGAAGCTTTCTTT. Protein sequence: CASSLYQNTEAFF. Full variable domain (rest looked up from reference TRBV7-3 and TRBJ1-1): GAGVSQTPSNKVTEKGKYVELRCDPISGHTALYWYRQSLGQGPEFLIYFQGTGAADDSGLPNDRFFAVRPEGSVSTLKIQRTERGDSAVYLCASSLYQNTEAFFGQGTRLTVV.

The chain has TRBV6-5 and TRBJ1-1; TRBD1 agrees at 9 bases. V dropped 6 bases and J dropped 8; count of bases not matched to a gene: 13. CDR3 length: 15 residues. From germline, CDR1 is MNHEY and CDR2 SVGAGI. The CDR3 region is CASSPSLDRGGEAFF. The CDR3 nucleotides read TGTGCCAGCAGCCCTTCCCTGGACAGGGGAGGCGAAGCTTTCTTT.

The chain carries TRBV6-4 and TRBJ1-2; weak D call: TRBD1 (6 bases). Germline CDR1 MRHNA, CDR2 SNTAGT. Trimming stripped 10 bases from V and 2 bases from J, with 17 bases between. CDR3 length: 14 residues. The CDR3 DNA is TGTGCCAACTATGGGGGGGCAAGGAACTATGGCTACACCTTC. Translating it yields CANYGGARNYGYTF.